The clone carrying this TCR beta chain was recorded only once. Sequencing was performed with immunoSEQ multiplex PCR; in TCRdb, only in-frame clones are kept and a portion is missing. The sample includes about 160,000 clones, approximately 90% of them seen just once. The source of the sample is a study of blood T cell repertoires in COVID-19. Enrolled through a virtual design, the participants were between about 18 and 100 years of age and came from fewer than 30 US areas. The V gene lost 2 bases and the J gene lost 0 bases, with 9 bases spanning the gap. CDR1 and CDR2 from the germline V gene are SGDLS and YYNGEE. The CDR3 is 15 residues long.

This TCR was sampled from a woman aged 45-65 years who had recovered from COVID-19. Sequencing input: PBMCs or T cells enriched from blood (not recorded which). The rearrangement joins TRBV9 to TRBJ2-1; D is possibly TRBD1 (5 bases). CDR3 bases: TGTGCCAGCAGCGTTTGGGGCCTCTCCTACAATGAGCAGTTCTTC. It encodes CASSVWGLSYNEQFF.